This entry is about one T cell receptor (beta chain). No antigen is known for it. In the PCR, 60 Vbeta and 13 Jbeta primers were used. Method: immunoSEQ multiplex PCR; TCRdb's copy keeps in-frame clones and lacks some. The table lists tens of thousands of clones, approximately 64% of them singletons, with 20% to 25% in the top ten. The source of the sample is a study of cytomegalovirus exposure and HLA in healthy donors. Findings of the study overall: Among TCR beta chains of equal frequency, HLA-associated ones were more clonally expanded in a later analysis. Prior analysis indicated that the majority of TCR beta V segments exhibited productivity approximately 87% or approximately 30% of the time.

Material for sequencing was PBMCs. This TCR was sampled from a woman between 45 and 65 years old in good health and CMV-seropositive.

The CDR3 is CASSALAGELMTVEQFF. The DNA of the CDR3 is TGTGCCAGCAGTGCACTAGCGGGGGAACTGATGACCGTCGAGCAGTTCTTC. This rearrangement joins TRBV6-1 to TRBJ2-1; TRBD2 aligns across 11 bases. V dropped 4 bases and J dropped 10; count of bases not matched to a gene: 15. Per germline, CDR1 MNHNS and CDR2 SASEGT. There are 17 residues in the CDR3.